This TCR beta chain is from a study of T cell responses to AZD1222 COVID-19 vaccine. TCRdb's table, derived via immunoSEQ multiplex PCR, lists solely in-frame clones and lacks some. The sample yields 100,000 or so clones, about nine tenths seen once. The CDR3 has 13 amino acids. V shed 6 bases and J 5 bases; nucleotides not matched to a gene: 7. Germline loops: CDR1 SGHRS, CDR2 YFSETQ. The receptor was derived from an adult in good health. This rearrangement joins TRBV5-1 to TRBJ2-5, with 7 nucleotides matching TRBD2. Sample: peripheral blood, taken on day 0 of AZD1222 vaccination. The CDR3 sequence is CASKEAGVETQYF. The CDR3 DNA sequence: TGCGCCAGCAAGGAGGCGGGGGTGGAGACCCAGTACTTC.